This TCR beta chain was recorded in a study of identical twins. The cDNA had a unique molecular identifier and a template-switch universal primer site. TCRdb independently ran MiXCR on the 5' RACE reads; one entry per CDR3 protein. The table records some 900,000 distinct CDR3 sequences, more than 9% of them present only once. This clonotype was counted a few times. Its antigen is not identified. Study-level results: Memory repertoires lacked the insertion deficit that abundant cord blood beta clonotypes showed. Monozygotic twins shared more out-of-frame TCR alpha than recombination models predicted.

This CDR3 is built from 15 residues. Trimming took 7 bases from V and 0 from J, leaving 10 bases between them. Germline V CDR1 and CDR2: LNHDA, SQIVND (reference sequence). Healthy Caucasians made up all donors. The data also belong to a second study, concerning yellow fever vaccine responses in identical twins.

Sequenced material: PBMCs. The rearrangement links TRBV19 to TRBJ1-6; D is uncertain. The clonotype originates from a woman younger than 30 in good health. The CDR3 bases are TGTGCCAGTATCTCTTCAAGCTCCTATAATTCACCCCTCCACTTT. Its translation is CASISSSSYNSPLHF. Supplemented by reference TRBV19 and TRBJ1-6, the full variable domain reads DGGITQSPKYLFRKEGQNVTLSCEQNLNHDAMYWYRQDPGQGLRLIYYSQIVNDFQKGDIAEGYSVSREKKESFPLTVTSAQKNPTAFYLCASISSSSYNSPLHFGNGTRLTVT.